This TCR beta chain derives from a study of CD8+CD57+ T cells in acquired aplastic anemia. Study details: Isolated CD4+ and CD8+ cells, once sorted, yielded DNA averaging roughly 3.2 ug. Study results and limitations: Significant differences in CD8+ Simpson's diversity were not observed between patients and controls.

CDR3 and TCR beta VDJ profiling relied on genomic DNA as the template. TCRdb passed the reads through MiXCR, listing each CDR3 protein once. The data show fewer than 200,000 distinct CDR3 sequences, roughly two thirds seen once. Previously, flow cytometry had revealed CD8+CD57+ cell expansion in the patients chosen for sequencing. Each patient carried a diagnosis of severe acquired aplastic anemia. Blood came from patients not yet given any therapy. Notes on this clonotype: Its antigen is not identified.

The source is a human donor with aplastic anemia. Sequenced material: sorted CD4+, CD8+, or CD8+CD57+ T cells (not recorded which) from PBMCs.

The chain's CDR3 is CATSETTGGPHNEQFF. The DNA for the CDR3 is TGTGCCACCAGTGAGACGACAGGGGGTCCACACAATGAGCAGTTCTTC. This rearrangement joins TRBV24-1 to TRBJ2-1, with TRBD1 identical over 9 bases. After removal of 4 bases from V and 5 bases from J, the junction contained 8 bases not matched to a gene. The CDR3 is 16 residues long. CDR1 and CDR2 from the germline V gene are KGHDR and SFDVKD.